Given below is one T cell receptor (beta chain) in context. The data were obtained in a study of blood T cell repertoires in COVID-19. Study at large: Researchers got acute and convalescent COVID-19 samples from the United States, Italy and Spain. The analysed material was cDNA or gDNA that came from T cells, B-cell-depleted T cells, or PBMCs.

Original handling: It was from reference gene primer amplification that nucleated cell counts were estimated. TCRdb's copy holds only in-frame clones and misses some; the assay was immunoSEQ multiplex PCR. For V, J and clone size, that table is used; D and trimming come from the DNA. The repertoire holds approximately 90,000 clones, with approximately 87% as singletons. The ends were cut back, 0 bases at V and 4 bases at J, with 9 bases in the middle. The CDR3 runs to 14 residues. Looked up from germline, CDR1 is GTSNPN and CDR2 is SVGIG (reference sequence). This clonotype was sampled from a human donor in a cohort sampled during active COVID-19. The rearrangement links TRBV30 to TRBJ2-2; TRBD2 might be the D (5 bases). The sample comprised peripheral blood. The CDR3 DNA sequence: TGTGCCTGGAGTGTCACACGGGGCACCGGGGAGCTGTTTTTT. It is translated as CAWSVTRGTGELFF. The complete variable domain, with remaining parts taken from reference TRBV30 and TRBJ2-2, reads SQTIHQWPATLVQPVGSPLSLECTVEGTSNPNLYWYRQAAGRGLQLLFYSVGIGQISSEVPQNLSASRPQDRQFILSSKKLLLSDSGFYLCAWSVTRGTGELFFGEGSRLTVL.